This TCR beta chain was captured in a study of Graves' ophthalmopathy and Graves' hyperthyroidism. Germline loops: CDR1 SEHNR, CDR2 FQNEAQ (reference sequence). Trimming left V 6 bases short and J 1 base short, with 16 bases between. The CDR3 totals 15 residues. From RNA, the CDR3 regions of TCR beta chains were amplified and sequenced. First-round RT-PCR with HTBI primers preceded a second-round multiplex PCR. TCRdb reprocessed the multiplex PCR reads with MiXCR, giving one entry per CDR3 protein. Of over a million distinct CDR3 sequences in the sample, 36% were seen once. Sequenced: peripheral blood or thyroid tissue (not recorded which). The TCR was taken from an adult man with Graves' hyperthyroidism. This sequence joins TRBV7-9 and TRBJ2-7; D might be TRBD1 or TRBD2, each matching 5 bases. CDR3 coding DNA: TGTGCCAGCAGTTTATCCGGGACCGAATCCTACGAGCAGTACTTC. Protein sequence: CASSLSGTESYEQYF.